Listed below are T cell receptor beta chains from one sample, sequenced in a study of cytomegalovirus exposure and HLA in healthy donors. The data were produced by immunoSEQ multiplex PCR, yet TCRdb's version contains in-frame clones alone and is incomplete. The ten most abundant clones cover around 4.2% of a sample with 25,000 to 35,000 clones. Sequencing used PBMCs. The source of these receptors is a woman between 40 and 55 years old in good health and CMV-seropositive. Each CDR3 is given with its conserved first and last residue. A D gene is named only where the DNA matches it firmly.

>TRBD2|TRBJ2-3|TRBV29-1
TGCAGCGTTGAGCGGGTAGCGGGAGTGGCAGATACGCAGTATTTT
CSVERVAGVADTQYF
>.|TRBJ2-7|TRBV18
TGTGCCAGCTCACAGGCAGGAATATCCTACGAGCAGTACTTC
CASSQAGISYEQYF
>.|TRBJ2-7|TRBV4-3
TGCGCCAGCAGCCAAGAGGCAGGGCGAAACGAGCAGTACTTC
CASSQEAGRNEQYF
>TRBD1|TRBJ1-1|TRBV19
TGTGCCAGTAGTATATTGAGACAGGGTGGGACTGAAGCTTTCTTT
CASSILRQGGTEAFF
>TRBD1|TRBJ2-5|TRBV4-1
TGCGCCAGCAGCCATTACGGGGACAGGATCGTAGAGACCCAGTACTTC
CASSHYGDRIVETQYF
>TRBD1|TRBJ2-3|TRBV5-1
TGCGCCAGCAGCCCGGGGACAGGCACAGATACGCAGTATTTT
CASSPGTGTDTQYF
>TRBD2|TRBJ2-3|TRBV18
TGTGCCAGCTCAGGGGGACTAGTCACGCAGTATTTT
CASSGGLVTQYF
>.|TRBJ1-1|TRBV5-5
TGTGCCAGCAGCTTACGCGGGGTCGGCACTGAAGCTTTCTTT
CASSLRGVGTEAFF
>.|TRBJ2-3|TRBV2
TGTGCCAGCAGGCGGACAGATACGCAGTATTTT
CASRRTDTQYF
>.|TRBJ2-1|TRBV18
TGTGCCAGCTCACCAGGCAGGGGCTCCTACAATGAGCAGTTCTTC
CASSPGRGSYNEQFF
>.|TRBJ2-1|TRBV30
TGTGCCTGGAGCTGGGCCTCCGACAATGAGCAGTTCTTC
CAWSWASDNEQFF
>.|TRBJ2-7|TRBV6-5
TGTGCCAGCAGAATCCCCCTCAAAGGGGGCTACGAGCAGTACTTC
CASRIPLKGGYEQYF
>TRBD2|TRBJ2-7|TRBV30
TGTGCCTGGAGCGGGAGGTACGAGCAGTACTTC
CAWSGRYEQYF
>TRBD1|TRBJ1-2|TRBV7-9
TGTGCCAGCAGCCCGGACAGGGGCTATGGCTACACCTTC
CASSPDRGYGYTF
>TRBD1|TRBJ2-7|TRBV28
TGTGCCAGCAGTTTATCCTTGGACAGGGACGCCTACGAGCAGTACTTC
CASSLSLDRDAYEQYF
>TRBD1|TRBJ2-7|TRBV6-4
TGTGCCAGCAGTGCCACCGGGACAGGGGTATACGGGCAGTACTTC
CASSATGTGVYGQYF
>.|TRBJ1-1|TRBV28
TGTGCCAGCAGTTTACCCTCCAGGGTAGGAGCTTTCTTT
CASSLPSRVGAFF
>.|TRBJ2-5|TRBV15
TGTGCCACCAGCAGACTGAAGGCCCCGGGGGAGACCCAGTACTTC
CATSRLKAPGETQYF
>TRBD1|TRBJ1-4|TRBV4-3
TGCGCCAGCAGCCAAGAATCGACAGGGATGGGTACTAATGAAAAACTGTTTTTT
CASSQESTGMGTNEKLFF
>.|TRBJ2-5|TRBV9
TGTGCCAGCAGCCCCAGTCCAGGGCCAGAGACCCAGTACTTC
CASSPSPGPETQYF
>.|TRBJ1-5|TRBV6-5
TGTGCCAGCAGCCTTTGGAGGACTCAGCCCCAGCATTTT
CASSLWRTQPQHF
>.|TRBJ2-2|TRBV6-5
TGTGCCAGCAGGAGGGCAAGAACCGGGGAGCTGTTTTTT
CASRRARTGELFF
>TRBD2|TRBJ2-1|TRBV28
TGTGCCAGCAGTTCCCGGGGCGGGAGCTACTACAATGAGCAGTTCTTC
CASSSRGGSYYNEQFF
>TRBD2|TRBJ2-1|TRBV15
TGTGCCACCAGCAGCGATCCAGAACTAGCGCTGTACAATGAGCAGTTCTTC
CATSSDPELALYNEQFF
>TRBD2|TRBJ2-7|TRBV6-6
TGTGCCAGCAGGGCGGGGCGGGAGGCGGTCGAGCAGTACTTC
CASRAGREAVEQYF
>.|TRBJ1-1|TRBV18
TGTGCCAGCTCACCACTAGCGGATATGAACACTGAAGCTTTCTTT
CASSPLADMNTEAFF
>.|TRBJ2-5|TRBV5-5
TGTGCCAGCAGCTTCGGAGGACAAGAGACCCAGTACTTC
CASSFGGQETQYF
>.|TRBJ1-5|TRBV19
TGTGCCAGTAGAGGCTGGGCAGGTGGGGAGAATCAGCCCCAGCATTTT
CASRGWAGGENQPQHF
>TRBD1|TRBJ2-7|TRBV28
TGTGCCACCCTAAGAGGGACAGACTACGAGCAGTACTTC
CATLRGTDYEQYF
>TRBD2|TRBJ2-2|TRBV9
TGTGCCAGCAACCCTGGGGGTAGCGGGAGTTTCGGGGAGCTGTTTTTT
CASNPGGSGSFGELFF
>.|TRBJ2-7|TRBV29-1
TGCAGCGTTGCAGGGTTTCGAAGCGCTGCTTGGGAGCAGTACTTC
CSVAGFRSAAWEQYF
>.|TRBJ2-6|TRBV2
TGTGCCAGCAGTAATCCATCTGGGGCCAACGTCCTGACTTTC
CASSNPSGANVLTF
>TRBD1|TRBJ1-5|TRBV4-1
TGCGCCAGCAGCCGCGGGACAGGGGTTCAGCCCCAGCATTTT
CASSRGTGVQPQHF
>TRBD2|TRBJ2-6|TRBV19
TGTGCCAGTACCACGCCGGGGGGCTCTGGGGCCAACGTCCTGACTTTC
CASTTPGGSGANVLTF
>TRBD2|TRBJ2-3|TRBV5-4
TGTGCCAGCAGCTTCTTACTAGCGGGAGAAGTGCAGTATTTT
CASSFLLAGEVQYF
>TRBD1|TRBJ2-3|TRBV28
TGTGCCAGCAGTCCACCCCCATGGGACAGGGTTGGGGGTACGCAGTATTTT
CASSPPPWDRVGGTQYF
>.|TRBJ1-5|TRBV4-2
TGTGCCAGCAGCCAAGAGAGGGTTAATCAGCCCCAGCATTTT
CASSQERVNQPQHF
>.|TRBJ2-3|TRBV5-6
TGTGCCAGCAGCTTGGTCAGGGGTGGTACGCAGTATTTT
CASSLVRGGTQYF
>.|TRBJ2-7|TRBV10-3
TGTGCCATCAGTGCAACAGGGGGGGTAACCTACGAGCAGTACTTC
CAISATGGVTYEQYF
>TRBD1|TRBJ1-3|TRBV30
TGTGCCTGGAGTGCCTCGGGACAGGCCTTCTCTGGAAACACCATATATTTT
CAWSASGQAFSGNTIYF
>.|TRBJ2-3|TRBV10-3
TGTGCCATTACCCGATCTGTGGGGGAGGGGGGCACAGATACGCAGTATTTT
CAITRSVGEGGTDTQYF
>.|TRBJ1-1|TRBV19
TGTGCCAGTAGTATAATTGAGGGCACTGAAGCTTTCTTT
CASSIIEGTEAFF
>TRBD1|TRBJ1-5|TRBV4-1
TGCGCCAGCAGCCAGGCGACAGGGAATCAGCCCCAGCATTTT
CASSQATGNQPQHF
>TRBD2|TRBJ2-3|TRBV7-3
TGTGCCAGCAGTCTAGGGAGTTCAGCGGGAGGAGATACGCAGTATTTT
CASSLGSSAGGDTQYF
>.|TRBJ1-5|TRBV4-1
TGCGCCAGCAGCCCTTACAACGGTGGGGAGTATAGCAATCAGCCCCAGCATTTT
CASSPYNGGEYSNQPQHF
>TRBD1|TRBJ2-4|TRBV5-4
TGTGCCAGCAGCCCAGCCGGGACAGGGTCGGTGAACATTCAGTACTTC
CASSPAGTGSVNIQYF